This TCR beta chain derives from a study of siplizumab effects on memory and regulatory T cells. Study results and limitations: Alloreactive sequences traceable to unstimulated CD4+ memory cells were significantly reduced by siplizumab. The diversity of naive T cells seemed greater than that of memory cells, and their alloresponse contribution seemed major.

With V trimmed by 3 bases and J by 13 bases, 9 bases remained unmatched. Germline CDR1 is GTSNPN and CDR2 is SVGIG (reference sequence). The CDR3 consists of 12 residues. As concerns this clone: The target antigen is unknown.

About 9.8 x 10^4 TCR templates per sample were sequenced. Some clones are missing from TCRdb's copy, which holds only in-frame ones; the method was immunoSEQ multiplex PCR. The sample has approximately 120,000 clones; about 91% are singletons. Sequencing input: Tregs sorted from blood. The receptor's source is a human donor in good health. V and J are TRBV30 and TRBJ2-7; 10 bases align to TRBD2. The CDR3 loop is CAWREGSSGGYF. CDR3 coding DNA: TGTGCCTGGAGAGAGGGTTCTAGCGGGGGTTACTTC.